Below are 25 T cell receptor beta chains sequenced from a single sample in a study of cytomegalovirus exposure and HLA in healthy donors. Primers: 60 Vbeta forward and 13 Jbeta reverse. Assay: immunoSEQ multiplex PCR; the TCRdb copy retains only in-frame clones and omits some. Seen here are about 160,000 clones, around 70% observed once, and the top ten hold 4.7%. Material: PBMCs. Source of these receptors: a man aged 18-30 years in good health and CMV-seropositive.

The chain joins TRBV7-3 to TRBJ2-3; 10 positions match TRBD2. J gave up 4 bases and V 4 bases, and 5 bases lay outside the gene matches. The germline V gene has CDR1 SGHTA and CDR2 FQGTGA. The CDR3 contains 15 residues. CDR3 in amino acids: CASSSSGGVADTQYF. Here the CDR3 DNA reads TGTGCCAGCAGCTCTAGCGGGGGAGTGGCAGATACGCAGTATTTT.

This rearrangement joins TRBV7-6 to TRBJ2-3; D perhaps matches TRBD1 (5 bases). V was cut by 5 bases and J by 4 bases, with 13 bases left in between. The CDR3 is made up of 14 amino acids. Germline-derived CDR1 and CDR2 are SGHVS and FNYEAQ. CDR3 in DNA: TGTGCCAGCAGCCTGTTAAGGGGTTCAGATACGCAGTATTTT. Translating gives CASSLLRGSDTQYF.

This clone appeared a few times. This chain joins TRBV4-2 and TRBJ2-1; TRBD1 matches at 10 bases. This CDR3 has 18 amino acids. Germline V gene sequence: CDR1 LGHNA, CDR2 YNFKEQ. J was trimmed by 5 bases and V by 2 bases; bases with no gene match: 12. The chain's CDR3 is CASSQYLAAGTGDNEQFF. In DNA, the CDR3 is TGTGCCAGCAGCCAATACCTCGCAGCCGGGACAGGGGACAATGAGCAGTTCTTC.

The V call is TRBV28, the J call TRBJ1-2, with D possibly matching TRBD1 (5 bases). CDR1 MDHEN and CDR2 SYDVKM come from the germline V gene. Trimming took 2 bases from V and 3 from J, leaving 7 bases between them. CDR3 length: 13 residues. This CDR3 is CASSLLQDYGYTF. CDR3 nucleotide sequence: TGTGCCAGCAGTTTACTACAGGACTATGGCTACACCTTC.

CDR3 residues: CASSLVRGKGNTIYF. The CDR3 DNA reads TGTGCCAGCAGCTTAGTTCGGGGTAAAGGAAACACCATATATTTT. The chain recombines TRBV11-2 with TRBJ1-3; D is unresolved. Germline V gene sequence: CDR1 SGHAT, CDR2 FQNNGV. Between the trimmed V and J ends, which lost 1 base and 4 bases, there was a span of 11 bases. This CDR3 spans 15 amino acids.

The chain combines TRBV2 with TRBJ1-5, with 9 bases aligning to TRBD1. V was pared by 6 bases and J by 5 bases, with 5 bases of the junction left unmatched. CDR1 SNHLY and CDR2 FYNNEI come from the germline V gene. The CDR3 loop spans 14 amino acids. The DNA for the CDR3 is TGTGCCAGCAGCTCGGACAGGGGATATCAGCCCCAGCATTTT. As protein: CASSSDRGYQPQHF.

This clone was detected only once. The rearrangement links TRBV28 to TRBJ1-2; a weak D match, TRBD1 (5 bases). Germline values: CDR1 MDHEN, CDR2 SYDVKM. The CDR3 loop spans 14 amino acids. Trimming cost V 6 bases and J 2 bases, with 13 bases left between them. The CDR3 DNA follows: TGTGCCAGCAGCCGGCGGAGGGGCAACTATGGCTACACCTTC. Translated, it gives CASSRRRGNYGYTF.

The chain has TRBV10-3 and TRBJ1-1; 7 nucleotides match TRBD1. The trim removed 5 bases at V and 1 base at J, leaving 1 base unmatched. Per the germline V gene, CDR1 is ENHRY and CDR2 is SYGVKD. This CDR3 region has 13 residues. This CDR3 reads CAISRTGNTEAFF. CDR3 DNA sequence: TGTGCCATCAGTAGGACAGGGAACACTGAAGCTTTCTTT.

This clone has a handful of counts. The V call is TRBV27, the J call TRBJ1-2; the D gene is possibly TRBD1 (5 bases). V lost 0 bases and J 8 bases, leaving 10 bases between the germline ends. The CDR3 length is 13 residues. Germline V lookup: CDR1 MNHEY, CDR2 SMNVEV (reference sequence). This CDR3 is CASSLSGARGYTF. The DNA for the CDR3 is TGTGCCAGCAGTTTATCTGGGGCACGGGGCTACACCTTC.

As concerns this clone: Other DNA sequences in this sample translate to the same CDR3. The chain has TRBV5-8 and TRBJ2-7; 7 bases align to TRBD2. Germline V gene lookup returns CDR1 SGHTS and CDR2 YDEGEE. The V gene end was trimmed by 4 bases and the J gene end by 6 bases; junction bases not matched to a gene: 16. The CDR3 runs to 16 residues. The CDR3 loop is CASSAGDPDGRGEQYV. CDR3 coding DNA: TGTGCCAGCAGCGCGGGGGACCCCGACGGACGGGGCGAGCAGTACGTC.

This sequence joins TRBV10-3 and TRBJ2-3; 7 bases line up with TRBD2. The length of the CDR3 is 14 residues. J lost 0 bases, V lost 7 bases, and 4 bases had no gene match. Looked up from germline, CDR1 is ENHRY and CDR2 is SYGVKD. The CDR3 DNA sequence: TGTGCCATCAACGTGGGAGGGAGCACAGATACGCAGTATTTT. It is translated as CAINVGGSTDTQYF.

The chain links TRBV5-8 to TRBJ2-6; D call uncertain. V was pared by 4 bases and J by 1 base, with 9 bases between. Looked up from germline, CDR1 is SGHTS and CDR2 is YDEGEE. The CDR3 has 15 residues. In DNA, the CDR3 is TGTGCCAGCAGCGCCGGGTCTTCTGGGGCCAACGTCCTGACTTTC. Protein: CASSAGSSGANVLTF.

The V and J genes are TRBV2 and TRBJ2-2, with TRBD1 matching over 10 bases. CDR1 is SNHLY and CDR2 is FYNNEI in the germline V gene. This CDR3 contains 13 residues. V dropped 11 bases and J dropped 8; count of bases not matched to a gene: 8. CDR3 in amino acids: CAGGQGVSGELFF. The CDR3 region has the DNA TGTGCCGGAGGACAGGGGGTGTCAGGGGAGCTGTTTTTT.

This clone was seen once. The chain links TRBV5-1 to TRBJ1-1; a possible D gene is TRBD1 (5 bases). Germline lookup yields CDR1 SGHRS and CDR2 YFSETQ. CDR3 size: 14 residues. V gave up 4 bases and J gave up 4 bases, with 14 bases separating them. CDR3 bases: TGCGCCAGCAGCACCCAAGGGGTCGGCACTGAAGCTTTCTTT. Its protein is CASSTQGVGTEAFF.

This clone came up once. This chain connects TRBV5-1 to TRBJ2-3; TRBD2 matches 8 bases. The germline gives CDR1 SGHRS, CDR2 YFSETQ. J lost 6 bases, V lost 2 bases, and 8 bases had no gene match. This CDR3 has 15 residues. The chain's CDR3 is CASSFAGLVFDTQYF. Written as DNA, the CDR3 is TGCGCCAGCAGCTTTGCGGGACTAGTTTTCGATACGCAGTATTTT.

V and J are TRBV5-5 and TRBJ1-5; 9 bases map to TRBD1. Germline V gene sequence: CDR1 SGHKS, CDR2 YYEKEE (reference sequence). Unmatched junction bases numbered 3, after V lost 4 bases and J lost 4 bases. This CDR3 contains 14 residues. The CDR3 DNA follows: TGTGCCAGCAGCCAGACAGGGGGGAATCAGCCCCAGCATTTT. It encodes CASSQTGGNQPQHF.

This clone was detected only a few times. The rearrangement joins TRBV6-5 to TRBJ2-7; 8 nucleotides match TRBD1. J gave up 3 bases and V 1 base, and 2 bases lay outside the gene matches. CDR1 MNHEY and CDR2 SVGAGI come from the germline V gene. This CDR3 comprises 14 residues. CDR3 sequence: CASSYLGQDYEQYV. In nucleotides, the CDR3 is TGTGCCAGCAGTTACTTGGGACAGGACTACGAGCAGTACGTC.

This clone has only one observation. A junction boundary mismatches the germline segment, possibly from a read error. The V and J genes are TRBV11-2 and TRBJ2-4, with 9 bases aligning to TRBD1. The CDR3 contains 11 residues. Germline V lookup: CDR1 SGHAT, CDR2 FQNNGV. CDR3 coding DNA: TGTGCCAGCAGCTCCGGGACAGGGTTAAGCTTC. Encoded protein: CASSSGTGLSF. Together with reference TRBV11-2 and TRBJ2-4, the CDR3 gives the full variable domain: EAGVAQSPRYKIIEKRQSVAFWCNPISGHATLYWYQQILGQGPKLLIQFQNNGVVDDSQLPKDRFSAERLKGVDSTLKIQPAKLEDSAVYLCASSSGTGLSFGAGTRLSVL.

This clone has only a few counts. The chain carries TRBV25-1 and TRBJ2-2; 9 positions agree with TRBD2. The CDR3 is 18 amino acids. Germline V gene sequence: CDR1 MGHDK, CDR2 SYGVNS. The ends lost 5 bases at V and 0 bases at J; junction bases unmatched: 10. The CDR3 region has the DNA TGTGCCAGCAGTCCCCTGGGCGGGAGGGCCCCGAACACCGGGGAGCTGTTTTTT. Translation: CASSPLGGRAPNTGELFF.

V is TRBV28 and J is TRBJ1-5; TRBD1 matches 7 bases. The CDR3 extends over 19 amino acids. The V gene end was trimmed by 2 bases and the J gene end by 6 bases; junction bases not matched to a gene: 19. Germline V gene lookup returns CDR1 MDHEN and CDR2 SYDVKM. For the CDR3, the DNA is TGTGCCAGCAGTTTAAGGGCCGGGGTCAGGGGGTTACGGACTCAGCCCCAGCATTTT. Translating gives CASSLRAGVRGLRTQPQHF.

This rearrangement joins TRBV4-2 to TRBJ2-5; TRBD2 matches at 12 bases. The CDR3 is 16 amino acids. Germline V gene data show CDR1 as LGHNA and CDR2 as YNFKEQ. The trim removed 1 base at V and 4 bases at J, leaving 4 bases unmatched. The CDR3 reads CASSQALAGGPETQYF. The CDR3 DNA reads TGTGCCAGCAGCCAAGCTCTAGCGGGGGGGCCAGAGACCCAGTACTTC.

The chain employs TRBV30 and TRBJ1-2, with TRBD1 as a possible D gene (6 bases). CDR1 and CDR2 (germline): GTSNPN, SVGIG (reference sequence). CDR3 length: 15 residues. V dropped 1 base and J dropped 7 bases, with 19 bases sitting between them. The CDR3 nucleotides are TGTGCCTGGAGTGCCTTGGACAGCGAGTCTAGTGGCTACACCTTC. It codes for CAWSALDSESSGYTF.

The sample holds a few counts of this clone. The chain links TRBV7-9 to TRBJ2-1, with TRBD2 matching 7 bases. V lost 5 bases to trimming and J lost 10 bases; unmatched junction nucleotides: 8. The CDR3 consists of 13 residues. CDR1 SEHNR and CDR2 FQNEAQ come from the germline V gene (reference sequence). The DNA for the CDR3 is TGTGCCAGCAGCCGATCTCGGGAGGTGGAGCAGTTCTTC. Translating it yields CASSRSREVEQFF.

On this clone: The junction and the germline gene differ at one end; a read error may be behind it. The genes are TRBV15 and TRBJ1-6; no clear D. CDR1 LNHNV and CDR2 YYDKDF come from the germline V gene (reference sequence). The CDR3 loop spans 13 amino acids. The CDR3: CATSVLRNSPPHF. CDR3 bases: TGTGCCACCAGCGTGCTGCGGAATTCACCCCCCCACTTT.

This chain links TRBV7-9 with TRBJ2-3, with 9 bases identical to TRBD2. Unmatched junction bases numbered 0, after V lost 1 base and J lost 1 base. The CDR3 runs to 15 residues. Germline V CDR1 and CDR2: SEHNR, FQNEAQ (reference sequence). The CDR3 loop reads CASSLGTSGTDTQYF. The CDR3 DNA reads TGTGCCAGCAGCTTAGGGACTAGCGGCACAGATACGCAGTATTTT.